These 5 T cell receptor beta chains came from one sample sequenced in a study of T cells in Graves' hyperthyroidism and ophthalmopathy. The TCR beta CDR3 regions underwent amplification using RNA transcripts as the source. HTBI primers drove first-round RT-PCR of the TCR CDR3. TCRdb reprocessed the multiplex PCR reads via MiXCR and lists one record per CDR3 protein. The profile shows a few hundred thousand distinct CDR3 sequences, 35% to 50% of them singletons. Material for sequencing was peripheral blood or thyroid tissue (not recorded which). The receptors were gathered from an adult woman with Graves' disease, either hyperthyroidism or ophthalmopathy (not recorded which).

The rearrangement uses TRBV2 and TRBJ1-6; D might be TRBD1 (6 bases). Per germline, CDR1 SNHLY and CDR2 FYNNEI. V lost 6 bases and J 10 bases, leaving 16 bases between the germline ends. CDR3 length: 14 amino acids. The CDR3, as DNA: TGTGCCAGCAGCTTAGCTGGGGGCGGCTCACCCCTCCACTTT. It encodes CASSLAGGGSPLHF.

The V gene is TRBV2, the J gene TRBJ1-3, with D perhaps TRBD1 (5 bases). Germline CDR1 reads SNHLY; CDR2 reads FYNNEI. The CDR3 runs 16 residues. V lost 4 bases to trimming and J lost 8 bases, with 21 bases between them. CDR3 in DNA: TGTGCCAGCAGTGGGGAGGGACGACATCGGGGCTACACCATATATTTT. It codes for CASSGEGRHRGYTIYF.

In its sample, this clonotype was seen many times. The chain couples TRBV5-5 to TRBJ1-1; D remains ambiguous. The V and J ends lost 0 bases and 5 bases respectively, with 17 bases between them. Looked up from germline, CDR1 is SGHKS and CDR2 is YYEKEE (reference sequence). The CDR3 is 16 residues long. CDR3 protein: CASSLAMRGSVTEAFF. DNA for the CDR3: TGTGCCAGCAGCTTGGCCATGCGGGGTTCGGTGACTGAAGCTTTCTTT.

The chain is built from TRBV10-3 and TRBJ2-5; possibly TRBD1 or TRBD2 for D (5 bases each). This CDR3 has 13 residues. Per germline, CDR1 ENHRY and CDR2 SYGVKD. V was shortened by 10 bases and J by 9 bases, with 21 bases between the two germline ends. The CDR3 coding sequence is TGTGCCACGGGACGGGGCGAGGGTCAGCCCCAGTACTTC. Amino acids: CATGRGEGQPQYF.

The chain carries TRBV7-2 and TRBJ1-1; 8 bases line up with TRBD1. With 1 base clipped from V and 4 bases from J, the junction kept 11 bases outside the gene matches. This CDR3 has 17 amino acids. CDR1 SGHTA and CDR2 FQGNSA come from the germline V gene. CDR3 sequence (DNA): TGTGCCAGCAGCTTAGACCGGCTGGGACAGGTAGGCACTGAAGCTTTCTTT. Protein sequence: CASSLDRLGQVGTEAFF.